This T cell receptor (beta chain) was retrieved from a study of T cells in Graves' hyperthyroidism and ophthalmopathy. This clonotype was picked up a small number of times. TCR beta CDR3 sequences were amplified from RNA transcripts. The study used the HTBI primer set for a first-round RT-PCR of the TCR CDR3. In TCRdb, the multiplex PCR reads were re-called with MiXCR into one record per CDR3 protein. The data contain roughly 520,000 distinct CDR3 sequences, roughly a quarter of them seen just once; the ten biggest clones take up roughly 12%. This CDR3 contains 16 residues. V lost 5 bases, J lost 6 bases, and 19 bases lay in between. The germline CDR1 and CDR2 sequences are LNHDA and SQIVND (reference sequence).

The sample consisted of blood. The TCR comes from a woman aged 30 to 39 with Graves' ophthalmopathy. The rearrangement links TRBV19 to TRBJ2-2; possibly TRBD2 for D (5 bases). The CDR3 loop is CASSAADFIVAGELFF. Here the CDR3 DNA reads TGTGCCAGTAGTGCCGCGGACTTCATAGTTGCCGGGGAGCTGTTTTTT. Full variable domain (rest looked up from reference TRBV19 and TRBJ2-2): DGGITQSPKYLFRKEGQNVTLSCEQNLNHDAMYWYRQDPGQGLRLIYYSQIVNDFQKGDIAEGYSVSREKKESFPLTVTSAQKNPTAFYLCASSAADFIVAGELFFGEGSRLTVL.